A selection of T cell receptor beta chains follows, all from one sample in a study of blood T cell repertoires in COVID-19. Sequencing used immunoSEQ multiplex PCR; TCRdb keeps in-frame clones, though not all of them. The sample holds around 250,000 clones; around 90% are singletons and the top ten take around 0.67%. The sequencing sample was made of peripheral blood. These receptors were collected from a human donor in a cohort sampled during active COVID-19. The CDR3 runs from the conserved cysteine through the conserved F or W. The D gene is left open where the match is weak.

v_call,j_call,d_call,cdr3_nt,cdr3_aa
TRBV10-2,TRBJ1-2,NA,TGCGCCAGCAGTGAGTCCAGACGGAGCCTTTATGGCTACACCTTC,CASSESRRSLYGYTF
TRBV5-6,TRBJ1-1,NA,TGTGCCAGCAGCTTGCCCGGGACTGAGAACACTGAAGCTTTCTTT,CASSLPGTENTEAFF
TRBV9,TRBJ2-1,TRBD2,TGTGCCAGCAGCCCCCTCCTGACTAGCGTGGATGAGCAGTTCTTC,CASSPLLTSVDEQFF
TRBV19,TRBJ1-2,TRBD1,TGTGCCAGTAGCCCGGACAGGGTTTTTGGCTACACCTTC,CASSPDRVFGYTF
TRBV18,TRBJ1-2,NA,TGTGCCAGCTCACCCCCGGGGGGGCAGGGCTATGGCTACACCTTC,CASSPPGGQGYGYTF
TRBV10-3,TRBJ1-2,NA,TGTGCCATCAGTGCCTTGGGAGGTTCTAACTATGGCTACACCTTC,CAISALGGSNYGYTF
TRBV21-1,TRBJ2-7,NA,TGTGCCAGCATCGAGGAAAGGGGAACCTACGAGCAGTACTTC,CASIEERGTYEQYF
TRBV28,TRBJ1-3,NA,TGTGCCAGCAGTTTCCGGGGGTCTGGAAACACCATATATTTT,CASSFRGSGNTIYF
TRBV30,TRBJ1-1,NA,TGTGCCTGGAGTATCGCGGGATACACTGAAGCTTTCTTT,CAWSIAGYTEAFF
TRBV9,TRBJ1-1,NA,TGTGCCAGCAGCACAGCGGGCAGTTACACTGAAGCTTTCTTT,CASSTAGSYTEAFF